This T cell receptor beta chain was identified during a study of blood T cells in healthy people across ages. General study results and limits: It was held that diversity estimates obtained from one million T cells represented underestimates.

Healthy Caucasians from Russia aged roughly 6 to 95 served as donors. This clonotype was picked up a small number of times. What it binds is not known. Then a second PCR, running about 7 to 11 cycles, was carried out with a sample-barcoded 5' primer and a J-beta primer mix. From the 5' RACE reads, TCRdb called clonotypes with MiXCR, one entry per CDR3 protein. The sample has 760,000 or so distinct CDR3 sequences, 25% seen once. Per germline, CDR1 SGHTA and CDR2 FQGTGA. This CDR3 contains 13 residues. The data also belong to a second study, concerning T cells of mothers and their children.

This sequence joins TRBV7-3 and TRBJ2-5; no clear D. The J call may not be correct, given that the DNA end is closer to TRBJ2-1. The receptor was derived from a boy younger than 18 in good health. The specimen sequenced was blood. DNA for the CDR3: TGTGCCAGCAGCTTTCAACTACATTCTGAGCAGTTCTTC. It is translated as CASSFQLHSEQFF.